The 23 T cell receptor beta chains below all came from one sample that was sequenced in a study of OX40 agonist ivuxolimab in advanced cancers. Libraries were prepared by immunoSEQ multiplex PCR; TCRdb keeps only in-frame clonotypes and omits some of them. This sample carries tens of thousands of clones, 80% to 90% of them seen once, and the ten largest clones take roughly 4.8%. The starting material was CD4+ or CD8+ T cells sorted from blood, obtained in a trial of the OX40 agonist ivuxolimab. These receptors originate from an adult with an advanced solid tumor such as melanoma, head and neck, liver or kidney cancer.

The CDR3, as DNA: TGCGCCAGGAGACAGGAATACTTC. Amino acid sequence: CARRQEYF. J is TRBJ2-4 and V is TRBV10-1; TRBD1 might be the D (6 bases). V gave up 9 bases and J gave up 16 bases, with 10 bases separating them. This CDR3 comprises 8 residues. Germline V gene lookup returns CDR1 WNHNN and CDR2 SYGVQD (reference sequence).

The chain recombines TRBV7-9 with TRBJ2-7; a possible D gene is TRBD1 (5 bases). Germline loops: CDR1 SEHNR, CDR2 FQNEAQ (reference sequence). V dropped 2 bases and J dropped 4 bases, with 18 bases sitting between them. This CDR3 spans 16 amino acids. This CDR3 is CASSLSADRDLYEQYF. CDR3 coding DNA: TGTGCCAGCAGCTTATCAGCCGACAGAGACCTTTACGAGCAGTACTTC.

This clone was seen just once. The chain joins TRBV18 to TRBJ2-7; a possible D gene is TRBD1 (5 bases). The CDR3 is 16 residues long. V lost 3 bases, J lost 4 bases, and 19 bases lay in between. Germline assignment: CDR1 KGHSH and CDR2 LQKENI. The CDR3 is CASSPVWQGESYEQYF. CDR3 coding DNA: TGTGCCAGCTCACCTGTTTGGCAGGGTGAATCTTACGAGCAGTACTTC.

The rearrangement uses TRBV7-3 and TRBJ1-1; possibly TRBD1 for D (5 bases). V was cut by 1 base and J by 6 bases, with 12 bases left in between. CDR1 is SGHTA and CDR2 is FQGTGA in the germline V gene. The CDR3 has 14 amino acids. Written as DNA, the CDR3 is TGTGCCAGCAGCTTAAAGTGGGACTCTCCTGAAGCTTTCTTT. This encodes CASSLKWDSPEAFF.

This clone occurred once. V and J are TRBV5-1 and TRBJ2-7; D tentatively reads TRBD1 or TRBD2 (5 bases each). This CDR3 comprises 16 residues. The V end was cut by 1 base, the J end by 3 bases, with 17 bases between. Germline CDR1 and CDR2: SGHRS and YFSETQ. The CDR3 DNA follows: TGCGCCAGCAGCTTGTCCGGGGCGAACAGCTACTACGAGCAGTACTTC. Its translation: CASSLSGANSYYEQYF.

The gene calls are TRBV18 and TRBJ2-1, with no clear D. V lost 3 bases and J 12 bases, leaving 12 bases between the germline ends. Germline assignment: CDR1 KGHSH and CDR2 LQKENI. The CDR3 has 12 residues. In nucleotides, the CDR3 is TGTGCCAGCTCACCCGGACGGGTTGGGCAGTTCTTC. This encodes CASSPGRVGQFF.

Written as DNA, the CDR3 is TGTGCCAGCAGCTGGGCCACTAGCGGAGCGTACGAGCAGTACTTC. Translating gives CASSWATSGAYEQYF. The chain joins TRBV5-4 to TRBJ2-7; 8 positions match TRBD2. V was pared by 3 bases and J by 4 bases, with 9 bases of the junction left unmatched. The CDR3 spans 15 residues. CDR1 and CDR2 from the germline V gene are SGHNT and YYREEE (reference sequence).

The CDR3 sequence is CASRAPGQYTYGYTF. In DNA, the CDR3 is TGCGCCAGCAGAGCCCCGGGCCAGTATACTTATGGCTACACCTTC. V and J are TRBV5-1 and TRBJ1-2; D unclear. V lost 5 bases and J lost 5, with 19 bases in between. This CDR3 is 15 amino acids long. Germline CDR1 SGHRS, CDR2 YFSETQ.

The chain is built from TRBV18 and TRBJ2-7; no clear D gene. Germline V CDR1 and CDR2: KGHSH, LQKENI. V lost 3 bases and J lost 0, with 9 bases in between. The CDR3 runs 14 residues. CDR3 loop: CASSPWPNSYEQYF. The CDR3 DNA reads TGTGCCAGCTCACCGTGGCCGAACTCCTACGAGCAGTACTTC.

The count of this clone is one. This sequence joins TRBV11-3 and TRBJ2-1; the match to TRBD1 covers 7 bases. V lost 5 bases to trimming and J lost 2 bases; unmatched junction nucleotides: 6. Germline V CDR1 and CDR2: SGHNT, YENEEA. CDR3 length equals 15 residues. CDR3 region: CASSPRTGAYNEQFF. CDR3 DNA sequence: TGTGCCAGCAGCCCCAGGACAGGTGCCTACAATGAGCAGTTCTTC.

V and J are TRBV7-9 and TRBJ2-5; 14 nucleotides agree with TRBD2. Germline lookup yields CDR1 SEHNR and CDR2 FQNEAQ (reference sequence). V gave up 1 base and J gave up 3 bases; unmatched junction bases: 1. The CDR3 runs 16 residues. This chain's CDR3 is CASSLGLAGGEETQYF. The CDR3 coding sequence is TGTGCCAGCAGCTTAGGACTAGCGGGAGGGGAAGAGACCCAGTACTTC.

This chain connects TRBV5-6 to TRBJ2-6; D may be TRBD1 (7 bases). Trimming took 4 bases from V and 0 from J, leaving 20 bases between them. The CDR3 runs 19 residues. Germline V gives CDR1 SGHDT, CDR2 YYEEEE. Here the CDR3 DNA reads TGTGCCAGCAGCCAACGGCGGGACAGTGGTTTCTCTGGGGCCAACGTCCTGACTTTC. The encoded protein is CASSQRRDSGFSGANVLTF.

The chain joins TRBV6-5 to TRBJ2-7, with TRBD1 as a possible D gene (6 bases). V was pared by 6 bases and J by 6 bases, with 18 bases between. The CDR3 extends over 14 amino acids. The germline gives CDR1 MNHEY, CDR2 SVGAGI. The CDR3 bases are TGTGCCAGCAGCGACAGGCCCGAGGGTGGCGAGCAGTACTTC. Protein sequence: CASSDRPEGGEQYF.

The chain is built from TRBV15 and TRBJ1-1; D ambiguous. Germline assignment: CDR1 LNHNV and CDR2 YYDKDF (reference sequence). The V and J ends lost 1 base and 7 bases respectively, with 4 bases between them. The CDR3 loop spans 11 amino acids. This CDR3 reads CATSRVGEAFF. Written as DNA, the CDR3 is TGTGCCACCAGCAGAGTTGGTGAAGCTTTCTTT.

This chain connects TRBV7-2 to TRBJ2-3; TRBD1 agrees at 9 bases. CDR3 size: 15 residues. Germline V gives CDR1 SGHTA, CDR2 FQGNSA. J gave up 4 bases and V 3 bases, and 5 bases lay outside the gene matches. CDR3 nucleotides: TGTGCCAGCAGCTTGACAGGGGGTAGGTCAGATACGCAGTATTTT. As protein: CASSLTGGRSDTQYF.

The CDR3 nucleotides read TGTGCCAGCAGCACAGGGACTGGAAACACCATATATTTT. This translates into CASSTGTGNTIYF. The chain links TRBV7-3 to TRBJ1-3; a possible D gene is TRBD1 (6 bases). The CDR3 runs to 13 residues. Germline V gene lookup returns CDR1 SGHTA and CDR2 FQGTGA. Trimming stripped 5 bases from V and 2 bases from J, with 7 bases between.

This chain connects TRBV27 to TRBJ2-7; 9 nucleotides agree with TRBD1. CDR3 length equals 17 residues. Germline CDR1 reads MNHEY; CDR2 reads SMNVEV (reference sequence). The V and J ends lost 3 bases and 1 base, in that order; junction bases with no gene match: 10. The DNA of the CDR3 is TGTGCCAGCAGTTTCAACGGCCCCGGACAGGGGTCCTACGAGCAGTACTTC. Translated: CASSFNGPGQGSYEQYF.

The V gene is TRBV28, the J gene TRBJ2-7, with D possibly matching TRBD2 (5 bases). V lost 7 bases to trimming and J lost 0 bases, with 16 bases between them. CDR1 and CDR2 from the germline V gene are MDHEN and SYDVKM. The CDR3 sequence is 15 residues long. CDR3 sequence: CASNVGGSHSYEQYF. The CDR3 DNA sequence: TGTGCCAGCAACGTTGGTGGGAGCCACTCCTACGAGCAGTACTTC.

This rearrangement joins TRBV19 to TRBJ1-5; D remains unclear. The V gene's germline CDR1 is LNHDA and CDR2 SQIVND (reference sequence). V lost 7 bases to trimming and J lost 4 bases, with 17 bases between them. The CDR3 loop spans 15 amino acids. The DNA of the CDR3 is TGTGCCAGTACGGTGGACCACAAAAATAATCAGCCCCAGCATTTT. Its translation: CASTVDHKNNQPQHF.

The chain is built from TRBV7-9 and TRBJ2-3; 10 bases are shared with TRBD2. CDR1 is SEHNR and CDR2 is FQNEAQ in the germline V gene (reference sequence). V dropped 6 bases and J dropped 5; count of bases not matched to a gene: 11. The CDR3 covers 16 residues. The DNA for the CDR3 is TGTGCCAGCAGTCCCCGGACTAGCGGAGAGGTAGATACGCAGTATTTT. This encodes CASSPRTSGEVDTQYF.

This clone was observed a single time. This chain links TRBV6-6 with TRBJ2-7; no clear D. V lost 0 bases to trimming and J lost 2 bases, with 14 bases between them. The V gene's germline CDR1 is MNHNY and CDR2 SVGAGI (reference sequence). This CDR3 spans 16 amino acids. The CDR3: CASSYSVGIVPYEQYF. Written as DNA, the CDR3 is TGTGCCAGCAGTTACTCGGTGGGGATCGTACCCTACGAGCAGTACTTC.

The chain joins TRBV11-2 to TRBJ1-6; D is ambiguous. The CDR3 loop spans 15 amino acids. The germline V gene encodes CDR1 SGHAT and CDR2 FQNNGV. V gave up 2 bases and J gave up 7 bases, with 12 bases separating them. The CDR3 region is CASSLFDGANSPLHF. The CDR3 nucleotides are TGTGCCAGCAGCTTATTCGACGGAGCCAATTCACCCCTCCACTTT.

In regard to this clone: Sequence at one end of the junction differs from germline and may be a read error. This chain links TRBV6-6 with TRBJ2-7; D gene unclear. CDR3 size: 16 residues. The V gene's germline CDR1 is MNHNY and CDR2 SVGAGI (reference sequence). The DNA for the CDR3 is TGTGCCAGCAGTACCAATTGGGAAGCTACCCCCTACGGGCAGTACTTC. This encodes CASSTNWEATPYGQYF.